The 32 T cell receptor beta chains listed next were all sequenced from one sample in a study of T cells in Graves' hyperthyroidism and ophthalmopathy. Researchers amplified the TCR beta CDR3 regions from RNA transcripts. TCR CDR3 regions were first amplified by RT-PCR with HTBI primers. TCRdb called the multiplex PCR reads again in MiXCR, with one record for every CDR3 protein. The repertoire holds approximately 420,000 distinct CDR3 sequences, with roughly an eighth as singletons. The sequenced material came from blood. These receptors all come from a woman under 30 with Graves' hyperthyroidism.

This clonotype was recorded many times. For the CDR3, the DNA is TGCAGCGCAATTCTAGCGAGCGATGAGCAGTTCTTC. It translates to CSAILASDEQFF. V usage is TRBV29-1 and J usage is TRBJ2-1; D possibly corresponds to TRBD2 (6 bases). The CDR3 runs to 12 residues. Germline CDR1 is SQVTM and CDR2 is ANQGSEA. Trimming cost V 7 bases and J 8 bases, with 15 bases left between them.

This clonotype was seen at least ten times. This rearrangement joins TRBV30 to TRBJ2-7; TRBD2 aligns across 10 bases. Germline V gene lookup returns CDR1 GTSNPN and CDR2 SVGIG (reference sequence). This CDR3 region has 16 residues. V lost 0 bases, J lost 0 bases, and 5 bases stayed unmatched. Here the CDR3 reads CAWSVPGLAVSYEQYF. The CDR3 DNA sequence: TGTGCCTGGAGTGTACCAGGACTAGCGGTCTCCTACGAGCAGTACTTC. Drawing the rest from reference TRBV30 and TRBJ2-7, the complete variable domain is SQTIHQWPATLVQPVGSPLSLECTVEGTSNPNLYWYRQAAGRGLQLLFYSVGIGQISSEVPQNLSASRPQDRQFILSSKKLLLSDSGFYLCAWSVPGLAVSYEQYFGPGTRLTVT.

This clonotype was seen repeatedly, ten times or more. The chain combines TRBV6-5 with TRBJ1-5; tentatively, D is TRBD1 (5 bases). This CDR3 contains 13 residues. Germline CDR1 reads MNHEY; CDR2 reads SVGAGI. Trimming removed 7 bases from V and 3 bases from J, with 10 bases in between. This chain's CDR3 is CASNRGPNQPQHF. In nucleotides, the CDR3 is TGTGCCAGCAACCGGGGCCCCAATCAGCCCCAGCATTTT.

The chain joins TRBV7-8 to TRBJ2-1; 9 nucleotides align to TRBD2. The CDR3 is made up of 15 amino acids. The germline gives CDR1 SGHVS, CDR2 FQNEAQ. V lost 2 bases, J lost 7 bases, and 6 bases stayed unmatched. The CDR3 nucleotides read TGTGCCAGCAGCTTATCGGCGGGAGGGCCGAATGAGCAGTTCTTC. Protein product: CASSLSAGGPNEQFF.

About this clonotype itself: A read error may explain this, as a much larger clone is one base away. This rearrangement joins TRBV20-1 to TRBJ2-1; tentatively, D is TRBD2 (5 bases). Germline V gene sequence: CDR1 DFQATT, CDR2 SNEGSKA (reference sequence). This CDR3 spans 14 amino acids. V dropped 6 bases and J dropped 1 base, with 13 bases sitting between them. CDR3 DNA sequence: TGCAGTGCAAGCGGATCTATTTCCTACAATGAGCAGTTCTTC. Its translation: CSASGSISYNEQFF.

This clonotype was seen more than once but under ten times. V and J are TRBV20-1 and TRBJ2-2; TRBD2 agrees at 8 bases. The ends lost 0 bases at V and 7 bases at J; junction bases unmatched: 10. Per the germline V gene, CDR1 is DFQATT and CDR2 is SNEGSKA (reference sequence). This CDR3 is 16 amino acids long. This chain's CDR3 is CSARESSGGLSGELFF. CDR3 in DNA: TGCAGTGCTAGAGAAAGTTCGGGAGGGCTAAGCGGGGAGCTGTTTTTT.

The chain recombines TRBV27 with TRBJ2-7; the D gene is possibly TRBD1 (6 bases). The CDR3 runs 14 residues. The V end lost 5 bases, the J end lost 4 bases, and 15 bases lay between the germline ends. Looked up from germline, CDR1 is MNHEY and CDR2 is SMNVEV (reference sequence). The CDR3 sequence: CASSTDSNVYEQYF. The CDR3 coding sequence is TGTGCCAGCAGTACGGACAGCAACGTTTACGAGCAGTACTTC.

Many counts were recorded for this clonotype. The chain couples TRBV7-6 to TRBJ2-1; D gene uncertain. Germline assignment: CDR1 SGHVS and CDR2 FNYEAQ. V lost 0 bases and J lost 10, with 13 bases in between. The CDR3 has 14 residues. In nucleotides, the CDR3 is TGTGCCAGCAGCTTAGCGCTCAGTAACCAAGAGCAGTTCTTC. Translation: CASSLALSNQEQFF.

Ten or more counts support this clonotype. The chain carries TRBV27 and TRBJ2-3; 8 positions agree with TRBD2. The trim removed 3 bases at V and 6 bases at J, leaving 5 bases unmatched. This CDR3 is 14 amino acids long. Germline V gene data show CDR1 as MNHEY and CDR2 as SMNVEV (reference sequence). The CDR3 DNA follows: TGTGCCAGCAGTTTGTTGGGCGGGGGGGATACGCAGTATTTT. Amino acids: CASSLLGGGDTQYF.

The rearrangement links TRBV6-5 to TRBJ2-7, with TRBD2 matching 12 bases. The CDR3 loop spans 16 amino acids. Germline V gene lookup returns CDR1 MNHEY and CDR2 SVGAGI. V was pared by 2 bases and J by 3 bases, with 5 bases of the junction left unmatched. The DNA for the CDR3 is TGTGCCAGCAGTTACGCCAAGACTAGCGGGAGCTACGAGCAGTACTTC. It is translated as CASSYAKTSGSYEQYF.

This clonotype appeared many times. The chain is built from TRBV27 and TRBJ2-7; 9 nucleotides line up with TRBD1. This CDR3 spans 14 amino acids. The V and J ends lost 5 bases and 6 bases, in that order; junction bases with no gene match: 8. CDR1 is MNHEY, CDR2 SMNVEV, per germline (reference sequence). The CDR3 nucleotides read TGTGCCAGCAGTCCCAGGACAGGGGCAGCCGAGCAGTACTTC. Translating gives CASSPRTGAAEQYF.

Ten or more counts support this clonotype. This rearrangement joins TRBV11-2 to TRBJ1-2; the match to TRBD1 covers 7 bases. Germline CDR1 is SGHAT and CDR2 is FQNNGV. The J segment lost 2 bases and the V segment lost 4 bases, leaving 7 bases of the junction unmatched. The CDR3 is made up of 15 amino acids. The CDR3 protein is CASSSYMTGNYGYTF. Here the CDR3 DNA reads TGTGCCAGCAGCTCATATATGACAGGGAACTATGGCTACACCTTC. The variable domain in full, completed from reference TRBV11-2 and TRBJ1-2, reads EAGVAQSPRYKIIEKRQSVAFWCNPISGHATLYWYQQILGQGPKLLIQFQNNGVVDDSQLPKDRFSAERLKGVDSTLKIQPAKLEDSAVYLCASSSYMTGNYGYTFGSGTRLTVV.

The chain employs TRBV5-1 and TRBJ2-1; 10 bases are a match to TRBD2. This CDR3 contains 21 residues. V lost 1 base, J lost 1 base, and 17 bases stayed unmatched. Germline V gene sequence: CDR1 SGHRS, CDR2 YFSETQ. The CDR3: CASSLPAINEEAGGSYNEQFF. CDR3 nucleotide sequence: TGCGCCAGCAGCTTGCCGGCCATAAACGAGGAAGCGGGAGGGTCCTACAATGAGCAGTTCTTC.

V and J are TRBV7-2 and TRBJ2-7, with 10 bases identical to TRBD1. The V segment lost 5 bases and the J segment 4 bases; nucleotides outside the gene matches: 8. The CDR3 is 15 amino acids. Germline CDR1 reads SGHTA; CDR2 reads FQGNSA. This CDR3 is CASSPQTGGGYEQYF. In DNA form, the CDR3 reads TGTGCCAGCAGCCCGCAGACAGGGGGCGGTTACGAGCAGTACTTC.

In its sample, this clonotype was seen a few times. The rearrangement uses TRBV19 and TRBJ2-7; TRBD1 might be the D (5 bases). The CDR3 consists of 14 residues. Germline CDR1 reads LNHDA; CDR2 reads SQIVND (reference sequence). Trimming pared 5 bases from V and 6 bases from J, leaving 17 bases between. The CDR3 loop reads CASSPGQGLSEQYF. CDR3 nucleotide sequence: TGTGCCAGTAGTCCCGGGCAGGGTCTCTCCGAGCAGTACTTC.

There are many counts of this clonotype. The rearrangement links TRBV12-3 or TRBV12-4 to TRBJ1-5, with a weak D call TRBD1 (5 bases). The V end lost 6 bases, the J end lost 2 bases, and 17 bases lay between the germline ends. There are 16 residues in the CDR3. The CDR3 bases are TGTGCCAGCAGCCTTTTTGGGGGGATTGGCAATCAGCCCCAGCATTTT. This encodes CASSLFGGIGNQPQHF.

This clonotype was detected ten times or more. The CDR3 spells CASDHALTRGGSGNTIYF. CDR3 nucleotide sequence: TGTGCCTCGGACCACGCCCTGACGCGAGGGGGGTCTGGAAACACCATATATTTT. The gene calls are TRBV30 and TRBJ1-3, with D tentatively TRBD1 (6 bases). V lost 7 bases, J lost 1 base, and 26 bases lay in between. The CDR3 is 18 residues long. Germline CDR1 is GTSNPN and CDR2 is SVGIG (reference sequence). Looking up the rest from reference TRBV30 and TRBJ1-3 gives the full variable domain: SQTIHQWPATLVQPVGSPLSLECTVEGTSNPNLYWYRQAAGRGLQLLFYSVGIGQISSEVPQNLSASRPQDRQFILSSKKLLLSDSGFYLCASDHALTRGGSGNTIYFGEGSWLTVV.

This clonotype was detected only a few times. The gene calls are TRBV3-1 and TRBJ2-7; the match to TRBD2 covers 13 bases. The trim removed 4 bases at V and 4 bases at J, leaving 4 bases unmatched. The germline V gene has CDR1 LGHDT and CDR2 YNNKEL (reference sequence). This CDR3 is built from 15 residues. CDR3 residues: CASSLGTSGKYEQYF. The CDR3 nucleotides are TGTGCCAGCAGCCTGGGGACTAGCGGGAAGTACGAGCAGTACTTC.

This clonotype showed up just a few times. CDR3 DNA: TGTGCCAGCAGCTTAAATGGGGGACTTGGAGAAAAACTGTTTTTT. It encodes CASSLNGGLGEKLFF. The rearrangement joins TRBV7-3 to TRBJ1-4; possibly TRBD1 for D (5 bases). The CDR3 sequence is 15 residues long. V was pared by 1 base and J by 8 bases, with 14 bases between. Looked up from germline, CDR1 is SGHTA and CDR2 is FQGTGA.

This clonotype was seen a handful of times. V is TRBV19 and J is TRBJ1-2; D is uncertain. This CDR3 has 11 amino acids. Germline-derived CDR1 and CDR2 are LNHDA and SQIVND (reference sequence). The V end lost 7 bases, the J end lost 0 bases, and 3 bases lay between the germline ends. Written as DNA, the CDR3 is TGTGCCAGTACCTCTAACTATGGCTACACCTTC. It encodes CASTSNYGYTF.

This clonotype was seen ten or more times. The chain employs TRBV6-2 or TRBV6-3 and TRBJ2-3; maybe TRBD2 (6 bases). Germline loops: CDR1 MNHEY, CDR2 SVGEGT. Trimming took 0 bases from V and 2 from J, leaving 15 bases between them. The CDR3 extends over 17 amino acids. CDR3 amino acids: CASSYSVAVKPTDTQYF. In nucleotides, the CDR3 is TGTGCCAGCAGTTACTCGGTAGCGGTTAAACCCACAGATACGCAGTATTTT.

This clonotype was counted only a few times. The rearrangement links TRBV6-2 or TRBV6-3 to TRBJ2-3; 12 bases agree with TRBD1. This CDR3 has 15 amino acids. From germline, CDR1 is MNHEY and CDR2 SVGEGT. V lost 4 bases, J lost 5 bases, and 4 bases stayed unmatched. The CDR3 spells CASSWGQGAEDTQYF. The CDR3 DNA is TGTGCCAGCAGTTGGGGACAGGGGGCCGAAGATACGCAGTATTTT.

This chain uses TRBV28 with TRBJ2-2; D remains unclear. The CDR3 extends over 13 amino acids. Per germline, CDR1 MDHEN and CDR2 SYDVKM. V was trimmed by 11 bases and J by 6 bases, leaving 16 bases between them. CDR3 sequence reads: CASGGRIPGELFF. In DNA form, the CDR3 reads TGTGCCTCGGGTGGACGAATCCCCGGGGAGCTGTTTTTT.

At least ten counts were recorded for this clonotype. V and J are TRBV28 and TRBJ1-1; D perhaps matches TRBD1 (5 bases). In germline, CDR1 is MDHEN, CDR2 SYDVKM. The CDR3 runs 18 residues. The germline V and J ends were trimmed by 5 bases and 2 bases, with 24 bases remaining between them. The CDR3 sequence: CASSPPPRGLRTNTEAFF. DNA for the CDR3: TGTGCCAGCAGTCCCCCCCCGCGGGGGTTACGAACCAACACTGAAGCTTTCTTT.

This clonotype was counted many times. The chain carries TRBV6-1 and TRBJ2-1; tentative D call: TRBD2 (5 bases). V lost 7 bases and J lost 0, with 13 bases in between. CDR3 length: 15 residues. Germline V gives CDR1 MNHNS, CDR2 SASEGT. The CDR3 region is CASISEGGSYNEQFF. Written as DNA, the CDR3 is TGTGCCAGCATCTCCGAGGGTGGCTCCTACAATGAGCAGTTCTTC.

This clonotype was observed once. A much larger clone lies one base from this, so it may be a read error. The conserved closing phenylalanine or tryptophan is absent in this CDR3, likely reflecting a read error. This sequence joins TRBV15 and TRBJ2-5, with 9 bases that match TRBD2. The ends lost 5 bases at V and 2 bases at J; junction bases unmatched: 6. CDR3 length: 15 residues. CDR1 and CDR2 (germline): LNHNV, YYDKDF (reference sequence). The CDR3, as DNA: TGTGCCACCAGCCCCCGCCTAGCGGGGCAAGAGACCCAGTACCTC. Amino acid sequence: CATSPRLAGQETQYL.

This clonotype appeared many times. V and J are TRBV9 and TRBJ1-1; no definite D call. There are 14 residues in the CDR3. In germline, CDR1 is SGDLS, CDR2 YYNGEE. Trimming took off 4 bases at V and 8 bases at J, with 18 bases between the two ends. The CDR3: CASSLSPDRNEAFF. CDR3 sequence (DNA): TGTGCCAGCAGCTTAAGTCCTGACCGAAACGAAGCTTTCTTT.

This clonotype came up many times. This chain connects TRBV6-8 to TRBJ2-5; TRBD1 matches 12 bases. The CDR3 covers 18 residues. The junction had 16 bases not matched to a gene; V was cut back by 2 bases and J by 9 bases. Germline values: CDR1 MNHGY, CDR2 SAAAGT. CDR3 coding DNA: TGTGCCAGCAGTTACGCGGGACAGGGGGCACGGCTCATCACGGCCCAGTACTTC. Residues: CASSYAGQGARLITAQYF.

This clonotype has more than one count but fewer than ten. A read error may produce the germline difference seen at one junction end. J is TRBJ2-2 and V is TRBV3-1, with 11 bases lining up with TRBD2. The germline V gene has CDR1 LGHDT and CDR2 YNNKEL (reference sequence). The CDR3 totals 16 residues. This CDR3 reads CAGSQLAGADTGELFF. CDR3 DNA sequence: TGTGCCGGCAGCCAACTAGCGGGAGCTGACACCGGGGAGCTGTTTTTT. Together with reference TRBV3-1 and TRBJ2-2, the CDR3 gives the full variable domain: DTAVSQTPKYLVTQMGNDKSIKCEQNLGHDTMYWYKQDSKKFLKIMFSYNNKELIINETVPNRFSPKSPDKAHLNLHINSLELGDSAVYFCAGSQLAGADTGELFFGEGSRLTVL.

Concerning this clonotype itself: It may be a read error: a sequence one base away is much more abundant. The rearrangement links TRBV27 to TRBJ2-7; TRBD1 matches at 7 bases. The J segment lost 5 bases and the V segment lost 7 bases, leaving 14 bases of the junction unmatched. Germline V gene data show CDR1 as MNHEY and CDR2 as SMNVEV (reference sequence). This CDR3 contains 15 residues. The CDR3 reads CASKDSETGWDEQYF. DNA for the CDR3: TGTGCCAGCAAGGATTCCGAGACAGGGTGGGACGAGCAGTACTTC.

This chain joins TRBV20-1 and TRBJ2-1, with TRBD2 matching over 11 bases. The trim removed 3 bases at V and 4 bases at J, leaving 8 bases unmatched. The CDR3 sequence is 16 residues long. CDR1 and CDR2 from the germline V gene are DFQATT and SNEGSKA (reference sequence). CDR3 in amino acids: CSARATSGRSYNEQFF. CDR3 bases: TGCAGTGCTAGGGCCACTAGCGGGAGATCTTACAATGAGCAGTTCTTC.

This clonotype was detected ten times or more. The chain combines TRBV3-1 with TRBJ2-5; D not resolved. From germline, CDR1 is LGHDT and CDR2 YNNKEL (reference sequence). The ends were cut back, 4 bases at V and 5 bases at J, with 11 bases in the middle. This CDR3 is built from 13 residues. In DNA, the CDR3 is TGTGCCAGCAGCCTCCGTCTCGGGGAGACCCAGTACTTC. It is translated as CASSLRLGETQYF.